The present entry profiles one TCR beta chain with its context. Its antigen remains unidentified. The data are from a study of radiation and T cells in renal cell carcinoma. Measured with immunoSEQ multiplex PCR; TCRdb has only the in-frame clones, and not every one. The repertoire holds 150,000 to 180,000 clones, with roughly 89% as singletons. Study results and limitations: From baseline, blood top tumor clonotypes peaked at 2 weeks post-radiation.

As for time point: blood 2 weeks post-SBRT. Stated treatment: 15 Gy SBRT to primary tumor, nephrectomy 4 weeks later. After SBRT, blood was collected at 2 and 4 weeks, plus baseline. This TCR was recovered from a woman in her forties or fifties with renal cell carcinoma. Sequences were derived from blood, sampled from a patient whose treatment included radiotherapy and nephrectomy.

The CDR3, as DNA: TGCAGCACGAGACAGGCCATGAACACTGAAGCTTTCTTT. It translates to CSTRQAMNTEAFF. The chain joins TRBV29-1 to TRBJ1-1, with D tentatively TRBD1 (6 bases). The length of the CDR3 is 13 residues. Trimming cost V 8 bases and J 0 bases, with 13 bases left between them. Germline V CDR1 and CDR2: SQVTM, ANQGSEA.